This T cell receptor beta chain comes out of a study of blood T cell repertoires in COVID-19. As for the study in general: Spain, Italy and the United States supplied samples that represented acute and convalescent COVID-19. Nucleic acid was either cDNA or gDNA, and it came from T cells, B-cell-depleted T cells, or PBMCs.

Original analysis: Reference gene primer amplification gave nucleated cell count estimates. Assay used: immunoSEQ multiplex PCR; TCRdb lists only in-frame clones, some missing. That table gives V, J and clone size, and the DNA gave D and trimming. Of about 110,000 clones detected, just over 75% appear once; the ten largest clones hold around 4%. V lost 6 bases to trimming and J lost 0 bases, with 5 bases between them. This CDR3 is built from 12 residues. From germline, CDR1 is MDHEN and CDR2 SYDVKM. This clonotype originated in a woman of 80 years or more with acute or convalescent COVID-19. Sample: peripheral blood. The chain couples TRBV28 to TRBJ1-1, with D unclear. The CDR3 nucleotides read TGTGCCAGCAGAATAATGAACACTGAAGCTTTCTTT. Translating gives CASRIMNTEAFF.